This TCR beta chain derives from a study of blood T cell repertoires in COVID-19. Germline V gene data show CDR1 as LGHNA and CDR2 as YSLEER. Between the trimmed V and J ends, which lost 4 bases and 4 bases, there was a span of 13 bases. The CDR3 extends over 15 amino acids. Seattle's enrolled individuals joined amid active infection and were then monitored longitudinally. Here immunoSEQ multiplex PCR was the method, and the copy in TCRdb shows in-frame clones only, minus some. The repertoire has roughly 150,000 clones, roughly four fifths of them found once; the top ten carry 2.5% to 3%. The chain couples TRBV4-3 to TRBJ1-4, with D perhaps TRBD1 (5 bases). This clonotype originated in a woman older than 75 with COVID-19, enrolled during active disease. Sequenced sample: peripheral blood. The CDR3 loop reads CASSRLAGLNEKLFF. The CDR3 bases are TGCGCCAGCAGCCGGCTGGCGGGACTTAATGAAAAACTGTTTTTT.